This T cell receptor beta chain originates from a study of T cells in Graves' hyperthyroidism and ophthalmopathy (dated by TCRdb to the late 2010s). Some background on the complete study: Peripheral blood was sampled at the time of initial diagnosis, prior to any treatment. The 95 to 100 discovery patients were divided at random into training and test sets in a 7:3 ratio. In addition, the study compared T-cell repertoires in thyroid tissue and in blood from six Graves' hyperthyroidism patients. Prospective prediction of ophthalmopathy was tested in an independent validation cohort consisting of about 20 hyperthyroidism patients and more than 15 patients who later progressed to ophthalmopathy. To identify distinguishing TCR V-J signatures, a discovery cohort of 100 or so patients was used, comprising 43 with Graves' ophthalmopathy and around 57 with stable Graves' hyperthyroidism. After sampling, hyperthyroidism patients received methimazole starting at 30 mg daily, and ophthalmopathy patients received high-dose intravenous methylprednisolone. The paper describes TCR Vbeta CDR3 sequencing of 135 peripheral blood samples, made up of fewer than 50 ophthalmopathy patients, over 70 hyperthyroidism patients and 17 progressor patients. The study at large found these results: In validation, the model predicted progression to ophthalmopathy a median of about 5.9 months before onset, with around 70% sensitivity and roughly 73% specificity. Most expanded thyroid clonotypes (frequency above 0.001) were also detected in blood, suggesting blood repertoires may reflect thyroid immune responses. A 13 V-J signature model separated ophthalmopathy from stable hyperthyroidism, with over 85% sensitivity and roughly 81% specificity in cross-validation and 80%/75% in testing. No statistical method was used to set the sample size in advance, and investigators knew the group allocation.

This clonotype showed up many times. Its cognate antigen has yet to be identified. No much larger clonotype is one base removed from it; base qualities were not supplied. Ophthalmopathy patients had moderately to severely active disease, with a Clinical Activity Score of 3 or more, a NOSPECS grade of 4 or more, and a disease duration of less than 3 months. The study excluded patients with uncontrolled infections, other autoimmune diseases, pregnancy or lactation. Diagnoses relied on clinical symptoms, serum thyroxine and TRAb, thyroid ultrasound and orbital computed tomography. Ficoll-Paque density gradient centrifugation was used to isolate PBMCs from under 11 ml of fresh peripheral blood. Total RNA was extracted using Trizol reagent, and RNA quality was assessed on an Agilent 2100 Bioanalyzer. The TCR beta CDR3 regions were amplified from the RNA transcripts. The first round of RT-PCR for the TCR CDR3 was performed with the HTBI primer set and the Qiagen OneStep RT-PCR kit. The libraries were constructed in a second round of multiplex PCR and then size-selected and purified. Paired-end sequencing of the libraries was performed with 100 bp reads on an Illumina HiSeq2000. Per the source publication's procedure: Raw data were processed with SOAPnuke, discarding reads with adapters, uncalled bases, mean Phred below 15, or no exact constant-primer or identifier match. COPE v1.2.5 was used to merge high-quality paired reads, and clonotypes were defined as unique nucleotide sequences. Clonotypes were aligned to IMGT TRBV, TRBD and TRBJ reference segments using MiTCR v1.1. Only V-J combinations with frequency above 0.0001, covering 99% to 99.2% of repertoires, were analysed. A TCS score was defined as the ratio of F50 (clonal expansion) to E x V (chaos), with BLOSUM62-based TCRdist applied between CDR3 peptides within each V-J. Welch's t-statistics and random forest reduced just over 500 V-J features to 13, which were used in a naive Bayes classifier (R e1071). The public reads were quality trimmed at Q25 with fastp and then assembled into clones with MiXCR by TCRdb, keeping productive beta chains. Every CDR3 protein is listed once, alongside the most common genes and DNA of its rows. These V and J calls derive from TCRdb rather than the authors' analysis. For this sample there are about 370,000 distinct CDR3 sequences; roughly 15% appear just once. The top ten clones comprise approximately 19% of the sample.

CDR1 and CDR2, looked up from the germline V gene (reference sequence), are DFQATT and SNEGSKA. The junction carries 23 bases between V and J, which are trimmed by 6 bases and 2 bases respectively. The CDR3 starts with the cysteine, ends with the phenylalanine, and has 16 residues. Just CDR3 DNA is preserved here, 48 bases in frame from base 1. Material for sequencing was blood. The receptor chain draws on TRBV20-1 and TRBJ2-7; the D gene is not confidently resolved. The clonotype originates from a woman aged 55 to 70 with Graves' ophthalmopathy. The base sequence is TGCAGTGCGAACTCCCTCTTGAGAAGGGTCGCCTACGAGCAGTACTTC. Its amino acids are CSANSLLRRVAYEQYF.